This T cell receptor (beta chain) was sequenced for a study of T-cell reconstitution after alpha-beta-depleted transplantation in children listed by TCRdb under 2016. Concerning the study at large: The study quantitatively tracked T-cell immune reconstitution after TCRalphabeta/CD19-depleted allogeneic hematopoietic cell transplantation in children using TCR repertoire profiling.

Libraries were prepared through PCR. TCRdb names Illumina HiSeq 2500 as the instrument used. TCR libraries were prepared with molecular barcoding, using unique molecular identifiers to normalize TCRbeta repertoire quantification. The raw public data were reprocessed by TCRdb itself: fastp quality trimming at Q25, MiXCR clonotype calling, in-frame beta chains only. Identical CDR3 proteins give one entry, which carries the most common genes and DNA. The sample table lists around 680,000 distinct CDR3 sequences, roughly 15% of them with a count of one. The ten largest clonotypes hold about 1.1% of the sample. This clonotype showed up many times. Its antigen has not been determined. No much larger clonotype is one base removed from it; base qualities were not supplied. The TCR was taken from a human donor who donated a stem cell graft to a child with acute myeloid leukemia. Sequencing used PBMCs from the stem cell graft donor, obtained from the stem cell graft.

CDR3 sequence: CSARYADTGELFF. Read as DNA, the sequence is TGCAGTGCTAGATACGCAGACACCGGGGAGCTGTTTTTT. This chain joins TRBV20-1 to TRBJ2-2; too little of a D gene remains to name it. Based on the germline V gene (reference sequence), the CDR1 and CDR2 sequences are DFQATT and SNEGSKA. The CDR3 has 13 amino acids, counting the end cysteine and phenylalanine. Of the read, only the CDR3 DNA is kept; its 39 bases are in frame from base 1. V sheds 2 bases and J sheds 3 bases, leaving 7 bases between their ends.